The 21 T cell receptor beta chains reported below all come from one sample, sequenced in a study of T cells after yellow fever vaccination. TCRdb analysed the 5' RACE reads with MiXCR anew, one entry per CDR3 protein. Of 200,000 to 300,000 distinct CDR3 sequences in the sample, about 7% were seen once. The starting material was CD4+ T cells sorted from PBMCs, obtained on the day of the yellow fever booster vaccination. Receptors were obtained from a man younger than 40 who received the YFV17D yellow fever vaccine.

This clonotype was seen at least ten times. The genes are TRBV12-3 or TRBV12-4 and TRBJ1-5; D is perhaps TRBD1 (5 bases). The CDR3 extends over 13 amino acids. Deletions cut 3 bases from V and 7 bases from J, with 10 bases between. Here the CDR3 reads CASSLQGRQPQHF. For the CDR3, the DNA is TGTGCCAGCAGTTTGCAGGGAAGGCAGCCCCAGCATTTT.

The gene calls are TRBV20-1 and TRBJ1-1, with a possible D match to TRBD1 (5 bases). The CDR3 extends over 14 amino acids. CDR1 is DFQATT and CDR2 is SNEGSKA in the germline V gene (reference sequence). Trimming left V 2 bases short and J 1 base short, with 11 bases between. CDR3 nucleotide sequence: TGCAGTGCTAGATCGGGACCACCGAACACTGAAGCTTTCTTT. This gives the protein CSARSGPPNTEAFF.

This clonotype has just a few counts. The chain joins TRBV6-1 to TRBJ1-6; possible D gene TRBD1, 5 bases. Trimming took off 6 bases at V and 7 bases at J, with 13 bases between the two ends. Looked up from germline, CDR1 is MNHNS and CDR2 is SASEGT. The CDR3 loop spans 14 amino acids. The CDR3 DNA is TGTGCCAGCAGATCCCAGGGATGGAATTCACCCCTCCACTTT. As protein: CASRSQGWNSPLHF.

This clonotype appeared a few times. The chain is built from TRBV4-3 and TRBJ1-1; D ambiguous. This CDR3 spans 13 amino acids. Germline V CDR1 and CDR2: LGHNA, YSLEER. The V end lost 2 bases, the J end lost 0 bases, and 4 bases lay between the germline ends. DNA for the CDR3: TGCGCCAGCAGCCAAAACATGAACACTGAAGCTTTCTTT. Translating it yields CASSQNMNTEAFF.

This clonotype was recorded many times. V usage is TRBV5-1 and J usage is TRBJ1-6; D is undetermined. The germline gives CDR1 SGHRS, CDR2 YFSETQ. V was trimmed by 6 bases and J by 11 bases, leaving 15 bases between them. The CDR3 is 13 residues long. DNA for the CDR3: TGCGCCAGCACTGAGACTGCCGACACACCCCTCCACTTT. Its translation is CASTETADTPLHF.

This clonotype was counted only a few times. The CDR3 region has the DNA TGTGCCAGCAGTTTAGGGATCCGGCAGCCCCAGCATTTT. Translating gives CASSLGIRQPQHF. J is TRBJ1-5 and V is TRBV12-3 or TRBV12-4, with D unresolved. The V and J ends lost 1 base and 7 bases respectively, with 8 bases between them. The length of the CDR3 is 13 residues.

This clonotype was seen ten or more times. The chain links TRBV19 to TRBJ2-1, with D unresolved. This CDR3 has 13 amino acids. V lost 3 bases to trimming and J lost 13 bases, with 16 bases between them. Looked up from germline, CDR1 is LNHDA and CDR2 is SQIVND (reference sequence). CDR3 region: CASSIDEYGSQFF. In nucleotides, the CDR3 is TGTGCCAGTAGTATTGATGAATACGGGTCCCAGTTCTTC.

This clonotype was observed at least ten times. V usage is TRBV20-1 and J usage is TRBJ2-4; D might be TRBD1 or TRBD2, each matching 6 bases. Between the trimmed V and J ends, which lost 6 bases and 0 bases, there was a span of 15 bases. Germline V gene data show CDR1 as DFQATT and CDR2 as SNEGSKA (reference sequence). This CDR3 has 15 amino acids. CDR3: CSAVRRDIAKNIQYF. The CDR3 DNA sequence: TGCAGTGCAGTGAGGCGGGACATAGCCAAAAACATTCAGTACTTC.

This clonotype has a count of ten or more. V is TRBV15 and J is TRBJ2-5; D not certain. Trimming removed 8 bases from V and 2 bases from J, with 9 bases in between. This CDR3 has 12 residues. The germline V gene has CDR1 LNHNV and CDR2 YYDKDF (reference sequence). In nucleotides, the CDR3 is TGTGCCACCTCAGCGTATCAAGAGACCCAGTACTTC. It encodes CATSAYQETQYF.

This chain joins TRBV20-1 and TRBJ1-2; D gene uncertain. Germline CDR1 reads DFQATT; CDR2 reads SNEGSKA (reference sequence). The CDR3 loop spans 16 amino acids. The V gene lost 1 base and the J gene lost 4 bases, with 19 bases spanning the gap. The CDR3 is CSARGPSPRVVYGYTF. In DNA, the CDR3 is TGCAGTGCTAGAGGACCCTCTCCGAGGGTCGTCTATGGCTACACCTTC.

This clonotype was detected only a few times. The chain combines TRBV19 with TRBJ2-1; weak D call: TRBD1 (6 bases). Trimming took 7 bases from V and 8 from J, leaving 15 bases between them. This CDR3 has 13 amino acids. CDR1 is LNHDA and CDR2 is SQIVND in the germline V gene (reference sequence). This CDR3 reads CASTPGAVDEQFF. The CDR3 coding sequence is TGTGCCAGTACCCCAGGGGCAGTCGATGAGCAGTTCTTC.

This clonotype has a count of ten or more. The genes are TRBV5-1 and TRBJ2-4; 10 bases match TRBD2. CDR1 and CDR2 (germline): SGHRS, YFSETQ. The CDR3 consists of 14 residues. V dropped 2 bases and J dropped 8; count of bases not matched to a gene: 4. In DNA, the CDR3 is TGCGCCAGCAGCTTAGCGGGAGGGATTGACATTCAGTACTTC. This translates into CASSLAGGIDIQYF.

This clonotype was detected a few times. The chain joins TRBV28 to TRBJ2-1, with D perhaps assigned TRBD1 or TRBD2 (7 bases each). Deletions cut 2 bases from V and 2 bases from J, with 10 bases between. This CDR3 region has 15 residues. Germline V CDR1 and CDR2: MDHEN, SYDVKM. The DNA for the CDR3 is TGTGCCAGCAGTTTAGCAGGGGGGGCCTACAATGAGCAGTTCTTC. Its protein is CASSLAGGAYNEQFF.

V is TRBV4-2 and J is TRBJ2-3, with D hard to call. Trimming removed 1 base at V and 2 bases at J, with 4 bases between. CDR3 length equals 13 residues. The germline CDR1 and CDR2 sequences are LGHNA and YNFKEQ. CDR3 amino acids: CASSQADTDTQYF. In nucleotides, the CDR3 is TGTGCCAGCAGCCAAGCGGACACAGATACGCAGTATTTT.

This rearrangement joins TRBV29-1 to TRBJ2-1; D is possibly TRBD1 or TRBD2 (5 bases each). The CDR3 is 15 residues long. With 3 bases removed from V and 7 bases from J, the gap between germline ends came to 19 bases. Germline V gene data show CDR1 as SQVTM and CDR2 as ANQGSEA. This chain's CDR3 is CSVELRRRGSNEQFF. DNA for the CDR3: TGCAGCGTTGAGTTACGCCGCCGGGGCAGTAATGAGCAGTTCTTC.

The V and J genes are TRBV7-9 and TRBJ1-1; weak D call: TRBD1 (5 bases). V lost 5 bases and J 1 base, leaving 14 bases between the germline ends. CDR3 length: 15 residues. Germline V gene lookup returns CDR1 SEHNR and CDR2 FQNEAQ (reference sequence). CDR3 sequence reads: CASSLTAQENTEAFF. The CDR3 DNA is TGTGCCAGCAGCCTAACTGCACAGGAGAACACTGAAGCTTTCTTT.

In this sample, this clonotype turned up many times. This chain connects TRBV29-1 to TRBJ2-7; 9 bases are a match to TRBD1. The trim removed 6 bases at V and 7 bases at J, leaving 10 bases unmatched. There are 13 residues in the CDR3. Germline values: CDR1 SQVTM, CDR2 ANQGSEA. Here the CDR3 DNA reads TGCAGCGTCGGAACCGGGACAGGGAGGGAGCAGTACTTC. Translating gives CSVGTGTGREQYF.

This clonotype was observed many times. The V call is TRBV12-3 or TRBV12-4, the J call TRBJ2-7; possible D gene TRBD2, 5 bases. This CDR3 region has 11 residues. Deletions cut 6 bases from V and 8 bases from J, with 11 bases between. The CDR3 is CASSPSGKQYF. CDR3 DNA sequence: TGTGCCAGCAGCCCCTCGGGGAAGCAGTACTTC.

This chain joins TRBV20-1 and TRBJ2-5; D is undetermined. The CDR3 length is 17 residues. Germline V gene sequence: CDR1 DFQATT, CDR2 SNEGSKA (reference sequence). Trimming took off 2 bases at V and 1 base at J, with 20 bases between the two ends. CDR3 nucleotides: TGCAGTGCTAGAACCACGGGTCGTAGAACAACCCAAGAGACCCAGTACTTC. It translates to CSARTTGRRTTQETQYF.

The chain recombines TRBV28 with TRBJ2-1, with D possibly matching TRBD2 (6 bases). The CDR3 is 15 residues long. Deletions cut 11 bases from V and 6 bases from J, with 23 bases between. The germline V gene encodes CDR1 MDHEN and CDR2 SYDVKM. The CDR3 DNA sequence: TGTGCCGCTGAAGGGAGGTTGGGGCCCCTCAATGAGCAGTTCTTC. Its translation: CAAEGRLGPLNEQFF.

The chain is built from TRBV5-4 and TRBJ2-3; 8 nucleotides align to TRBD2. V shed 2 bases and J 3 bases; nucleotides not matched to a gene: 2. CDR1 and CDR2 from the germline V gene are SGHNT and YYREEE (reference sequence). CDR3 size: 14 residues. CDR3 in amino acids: CASSFSGGTDTQYF. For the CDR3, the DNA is TGTGCCAGCAGCTTTTCGGGAGGGACAGATACGCAGTATTTT.